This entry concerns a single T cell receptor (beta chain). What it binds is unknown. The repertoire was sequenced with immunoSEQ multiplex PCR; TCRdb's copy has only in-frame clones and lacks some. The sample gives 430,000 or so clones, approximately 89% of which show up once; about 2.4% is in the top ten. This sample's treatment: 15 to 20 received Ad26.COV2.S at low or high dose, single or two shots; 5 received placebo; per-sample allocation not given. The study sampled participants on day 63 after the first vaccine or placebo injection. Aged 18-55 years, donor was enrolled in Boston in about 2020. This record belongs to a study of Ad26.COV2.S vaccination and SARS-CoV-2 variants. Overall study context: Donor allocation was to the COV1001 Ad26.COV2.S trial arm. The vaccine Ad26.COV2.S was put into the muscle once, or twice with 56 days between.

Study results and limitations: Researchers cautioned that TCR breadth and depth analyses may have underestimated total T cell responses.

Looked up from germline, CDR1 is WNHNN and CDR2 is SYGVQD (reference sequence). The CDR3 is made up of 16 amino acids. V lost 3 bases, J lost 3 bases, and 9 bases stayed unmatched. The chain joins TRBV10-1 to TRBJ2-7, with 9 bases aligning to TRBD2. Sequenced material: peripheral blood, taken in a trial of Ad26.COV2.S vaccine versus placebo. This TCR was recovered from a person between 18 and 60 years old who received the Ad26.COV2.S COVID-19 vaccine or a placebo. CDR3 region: CASSDREGLAFYEQYV. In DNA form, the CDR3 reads TGCGCCAGCAGTGATCGTGAAGGACTAGCGTTCTACGAGCAGTACGTC.